The present TCR beta chain was sequenced within a study of OX40 agonist ivuxolimab in advanced cancers. Overall study context: At 0.01 to 10 mg/kg, ivuxolimab was administered intravenously to patients every 2 weeks.

Clones were read by immunoSEQ multiplex PCR, and TCRdb kept only the in-frame ones, dropping some. The sample yields 30,000 to 40,000 clones, roughly 84% seen once. This clonotype originated in an adult with an advanced solid tumor such as melanoma, head and neck, liver or kidney cancer. The starting material was CD4+ or CD8+ T cells sorted from blood, obtained in a trial of the OX40 agonist ivuxolimab.

For the CDR3, the DNA is TGCGCCAGCAGCCACAAACAGGGTTCAGGGGCCAACGTCCTGACTTTC. Its translation is CASSHKQGSGANVLTF. The gene calls are TRBV5-1 and TRBJ2-6; TRBD1 might be the D (6 bases). V gave up 4 bases and J gave up 4 bases, with 15 bases separating them. The CDR3 loop spans 16 amino acids. Germline values: CDR1 SGHRS, CDR2 YFSETQ.